These T cell receptor beta chains were read from a single sample in a study of CD4 and CD8 cells across lung adenocarcinoma regions. Using its own MiXCR run on the PCR reads, TCRdb lists one record per CDR3 protein. The data hold about 25,000 distinct CDR3 sequences, with 53% observed a single time. The sequencing sample was made of CD8+ T cells from the center of a lung tumor. These receptors were collected from a male donor with lung adenocarcinoma. The CD4 and CD8 labels of this study may be unreliable. Each CDR3 is given with its conserved first and last residue. The D gene is left open where the match is weak. Some rows have no size entry. The others give once, few or many, or a class for an expanded clone.

V	size	J	length	D	DNA	CDR3
TRBV6-1	once	TRBJ2-5	16	.	TGTGCCAGCAGGGAAGCCGGGAGCCGTGTCGGGGAGACGCAGTACTTC	CASREAGSRVGETQYF
TRBV6-1	.	TRBJ2-5	16	TRBD2	TGTGCCAGCAGTGAAACGTGGACTAGCGGGAGAGAGACCCAGTACTTC	CASSETWTSGRETQYF
TRBV5-1	many	TRBJ2-1	18	TRBD2	TGCGCCAGCAGCTGGGGACTAGCGGCTTCGAGCTCCTACAATGAGCAGTTCTTC	CASSWGLAASSSYNEQFF
TRBV6-1	once	TRBJ2-4	16	.	TGTGCCAGCAGTGACGCGGGGCTGGGGGCTGGGGACACTCAGTACTTC	CASSDAGLGAGDTQYF
TRBV6-1	.	TRBJ2-5	14	.	TGTGCCGGCAGTGGGGGTAGAGGCCAAGATACCCAGTACTTC	CAGSGGRGQDTQYF
TRBV15	many	TRBJ2-5	15	.	TGTGCCACCAGCAGAGACAGGATCCAACAAGAGACCCAGTACTTC	CATSRDRIQQETQYF
TRBV6-5	.	TRBJ2-1	15	.	TGTGCCAGCATTTACAGGGAGGGTTTATACAATGAGCAGTTCTTC	CASIYREGLYNEQFF
TRBV9	once	TRBJ1-3	16	TRBD1	TGTGCCAGCAGCTCCGCAGGGGGCTTTGCCGTCGGCACCATATATTTT	CASSSAGGFAVGTIYF
TRBV6-5	many	TRBJ2-3	13	.	TGTGCCAGCAGTTACAGGAACACAGATACGCAGTATTTT	CASSYRNTDTQYF
TRBV3-1	few	TRBJ2-2	18	.	TGTGCCAGCAGCCAGATTCCGGGGAGCCCTAAGGACACCGGGGAGCTGTTTTTT	CASSQIPGSPKDTGELFF
TRBV29-1	.	TRBJ2-1	13	TRBD2	TGCAGCGTTGCGACTAGCGGCAGAGATGAGCAGTTCTTC	CSVATSGRDEQFF
TRBV7-9	many	TRBJ1-2	14	.	TGTGCCAGCAGCCCCCCATGGGGCGACTATGGCTACACCTTC	CASSPPWGDYGYTF
TRBV7-6	many	TRBJ2-3	14	.	TGTGCCAGCAGCTTAGCTTACTCGGGAGATACGCAGTATTTT	CASSLAYSGDTQYF